The rows below give T cell receptor beta chains drawn from one sample of a study of Tregs in tolerant kidney transplant recipients. TCRdb keeps only in-frame clones here, not all; method: immunoSEQ multiplex PCR. The sample shows 90,000 or so clones, around 94% of them seen only once. The specimen was CD8+ T cells from blood. The source is a human donor in good health. Both conserved end residues are part of each CDR3. The order of the fields is CDR3 DNA, CDR3 protein, J gene, clone size, V gene, D gene. D genes are given only for firm matches. Clone size is given for some rows only: seen once, a few or many times, or a class if the clone is expanded.

DNA: TGTGCCAGCAGCCCCCCCCGGGGGCTCTGGGACAATGAGCAGTTCTTC
CDR3: CASSPPRGLWDNEQFF
J: TRBJ2-1
size: -
V: TRBV11-2
D: -

DNA: TGTGCCAGCAGCACCATCGGGCGGAGCACAGATACGCAGTATTTT
CDR3: CASSTIGRSTDTQYF
J: TRBJ2-3
size: -
V: TRBV11-2
D: -

DNA: TGTGCCAGTAGTGGCCAGGGGGAGGTTGAAAAACTGTTTTTT
CDR3: CASSGQGEVEKLFF
J: TRBJ1-4
size: medium-sized
V: TRBV19
D: TRBD1

DNA: TGTGCCAGCAGTGATGGGACCCGAAGAAACCCGGAGTACTTC
CDR3: CASSDGTRRNPEYF
J: TRBJ2-5
size: -
V: TRBV2
D: -

DNA: TGTGCCAGCAGCTTAGATCACGACAGGGTGGGGACCTCCCAAGAGACCCAGTACTTC
CDR3: CASSLDHDRVGTSQETQYF
J: TRBJ2-5
size: -
V: TRBV11-2
D: TRBD1

DNA: TGCGCCAGTCACGGGGCCTGGACTAGCGGGACCACAGATACGCAGTATTTT
CDR3: CASHGAWTSGTTDTQYF
J: TRBJ2-3
size: -
V: TRBV10-1
D: TRBD2

DNA: TGCGCCAGCAGTGACCAGCCCCTCCAACCAGGGAACACTGAAGCTTTCTTT
CDR3: CASSDQPLQPGNTEAFF
J: TRBJ1-1
size: -
V: TRBV10-1
D: -

DNA: TGTGCCAGCAGTAAGGGACAGGGCAACCTTATTGGTCTTGGGGCCACTGAAGCTTTCTTT
CDR3: CASSKGQGNLIGLGATEAFF
J: TRBJ1-1
size: -
V: TRBV28
D: TRBD1

DNA: TGTGCCAGCTCACCTCCCAGCGGGGGCCCCTCTGGAGAGACCCAGTACTTC
CDR3: CASSPPSGGPSGETQYF
J: TRBJ2-5
size: -
V: TRBV18
D: TRBD2

DNA: TGTGCCAGCAGCACCCGACAGGGGGCAGTGACAGATACGCAGTATTTT
CDR3: CASSTRQGAVTDTQYF
J: TRBJ2-3
size: -
V: TRBV7-6
D: TRBD1

DNA: TGTGCCAGCAGCCTAGGGACAGGGTGGGAGCAGTACTTC
CDR3: CASSLGTGWEQYF
J: TRBJ2-7
size: -
V: TRBV7-6
D: TRBD1

DNA: TGTGCCAGCAGCCCCGCCGGAGGGGTACAGCCCCAGCATTTT
CDR3: CASSPAGGVQPQHF
J: TRBJ1-5
size: -
V: TRBV11-2
D: -

DNA: TGTGCCATCAGGGACAGTTTACGGCCCAATGAGCAGTTCTTC
CDR3: CAIRDSLRPNEQFF
J: TRBJ2-1
size: -
V: TRBV10-3
D: -

DNA: TGTGCCAGCAGCTTTGGGCGGGTCGAGGCTTTCTTT
CDR3: CASSFGRVEAFF
J: TRBJ1-1
size: -
V: TRBV7-9
D: -

DNA: TGTGCCAGCAGCTTATTTTACTCGGGACCAGCCTCTTCGCCAGATACGCAGTATTTT
CDR3: CASSLFYSGPASSPDTQYF
J: TRBJ2-3
size: -
V: TRBV7-9
D: -

DNA: TGTGCCAGCAGCGGACAGGGTTTTAATCAGCCCCAGCATTTT
CDR3: CASSGQGFNQPQHF
J: TRBJ1-5
size: -
V: TRBV11-2
D: TRBD1

DNA: TGCGCCAGCAGCCATCTTACAGAGACCCAGTACTTC
CDR3: CASSHLTETQYF
J: TRBJ2-5
size: once
V: TRBV4-1
D: -

DNA: TGTGCCAGCACGACTAGCGGGAAGTACCAAGAGACCCAGTACTTC
CDR3: CASTTSGKYQETQYF
J: TRBJ2-5
size: -
V: TRBV27
D: TRBD2

DNA: TGTGCCATCAGTGAACAGGGAGGCAATGAGCAGTTCTTC
CDR3: CAISEQGGNEQFF
J: TRBJ2-1
size: -
V: TRBV10-3
D: -

DNA: TGTGCCAGCAGCTGGACTAGCGGGAACAATGAGCAGTTCTTC
CDR3: CASSWTSGNNEQFF
J: TRBJ2-1
size: -
V: TRBV5-4
D: TRBD2

DNA: TGTGCCATTGGGACAGGTTCGAACACTGAAGCTTTCTTT
CDR3: CAIGTGSNTEAFF
J: TRBJ1-1
size: -
V: TRBV2
D: TRBD1

DNA: TGTGCCAGCAGCCCGACAGGGGTAACAGATACGCAGTATTTT
CDR3: CASSPTGVTDTQYF
J: TRBJ2-3
size: -
V: TRBV13
D: TRBD1

DNA: TGTGCCAGCAGCTTGGAGGGGACGGGAGGGCCCGACACCGGGGAGCTGTTTTTT
CDR3: CASSLEGTGGPDTGELFF
J: TRBJ2-2
size: -
V: TRBV5-4
D: TRBD2

DNA: TGTGCCAGCAGCCTATCCGGCTCTGGGGCCAACGTCCTGACTTTC
CDR3: CASSLSGSGANVLTF
J: TRBJ2-6
size: -
V: TRBV27
D: -

DNA: TGCGCCAGCGGAGGACTAGCGGGAGTAAACCCCTACGAGCAGTACTTC
CDR3: CASGGLAGVNPYEQYF
J: TRBJ2-7
size: -
V: TRBV10-1
D: TRBD2

DNA: TGTGCCAGCACAGGTTGGAGGGCCGGGGATGAGCAGTTCTTC
CDR3: CASTGWRAGDEQFF
J: TRBJ2-1
size: -
V: TRBV7-9
D: -

DNA: TGTGCCAGCAGCAAGACTAGCGGGAGCTTCTGGTACGAGCAGTACTTC
CDR3: CASSKTSGSFWYEQYF
J: TRBJ2-7
size: -
V: TRBV7-2
D: TRBD2

DNA: TGTGCCAGCAGCCACAACAGGGTGGTGAACACCGGGGAGCTGTTTTTT
CDR3: CASSHNRVVNTGELFF
J: TRBJ2-2
size: -
V: TRBV7-9
D: -

DNA: TGTGCCAGCAGCTTAGGACTAGCGGACCTTCTGGAGCAGTTCTTC
CDR3: CASSLGLADLLEQFF
J: TRBJ2-1
size: -
V: TRBV7-6
D: TRBD2

DNA: TGTGCCTGGACTAGCGGGAGCGGGATTGGGTACTTC
CDR3: CAWTSGSGIGYF
J: TRBJ2-7
size: -
V: TRBV30
D: TRBD2

DNA: TGTGCCAGCAGCAAACGGGGACAGATCCACTATGGCTACACCTTC
CDR3: CASSKRGQIHYGYTF
J: TRBJ1-2
size: -
V: TRBV21-1
D: -